This TCR beta chain was identified during a study of identical twins. Findings and caveats of the study: Within cord blood, abundant beta clonotypes carried fewer insertions, but memory repertoires showed no such trend. Instead of following the same donors, the conclusions were based on cross-sectional statistical analysis.

With regard to this clonotype: Its antigen is unidentified.

Germline CDR1 is KGHDR and CDR2 is SFDVKD. Trimming cost V 3 bases and J 0 bases; bases outside gene matches: 3. This CDR3 region has 15 residues. MiXCR, run by TCRdb on the 5' RACE reads, gives a single entry per CDR3 protein. The sample holds some 560,000 distinct CDR3 sequences, over 8.5% seen once. The data were also submitted as part of a second study, on yellow fever vaccine responses in identical twins.

The rearrangement links TRBV24-1 to TRBJ2-5, with 7 bases aligning to TRBD1. The sequence came from a woman younger than 35 in good health. Sequenced: PBMCs. CDR3 nucleotide sequence: TGTGCCACCAGTGATCCGGACAGGTACCAAGAGACCCAGTACTTC. Translating gives CATSDPDRYQETQYF.